These 20 T cell receptor beta chains came from one sample sequenced in a study of blood T cell repertoires in COVID-19. Profiling relied on immunoSEQ multiplex PCR, and the TCRdb table lists in-frame clones only, not all of them. The repertoire holds some 200,000 clones, with roughly 82% as singletons. The sequenced material came from PBMCs or T cells enriched from blood (not recorded which). The receptors originated from a man aged 35 to 55 who had recovered from COVID-19.

The chain couples TRBV30 to TRBJ2-5, with a tentative D call TRBD2 (7 bases). This CDR3 spans 13 amino acids. Trimming took off 4 bases at V and 4 bases at J, with 13 bases between the two ends. Germline lookup yields CDR1 GTSNPN and CDR2 SVGIG (reference sequence). Here the CDR3 DNA reads TGTGCCTGGAAGGCGGGGGCCCTAGAGACCCAGTACTTC. Translation: CAWKAGALETQYF.

V is TRBV6-4 and J is TRBJ1-2; maybe TRBD1 (5 bases). Trimming stripped 2 bases from V and 3 bases from J, with 16 bases between. Looked up from germline, CDR1 is MRHNA and CDR2 is SNTAGT. The CDR3 runs to 16 residues. The CDR3 DNA is TGTGCCAGCAGTGACAATGTGGCAGGGCGTTACTATGGCTACACCTTC. It is translated as CASSDNVAGRYYGYTF.

There are a few counts of this clone. The chain is built from TRBV7-9 and TRBJ2-1; TRBD2 matches at 11 bases. CDR1 and CDR2 from the germline V gene are SEHNR and FQNEAQ (reference sequence). The CDR3 sequence is 15 residues long. The ends lost 6 bases at V and 3 bases at J; junction bases unmatched: 4. This CDR3 is CASSTGTSGYNEQFF. The CDR3 DNA follows: TGTGCCAGCAGTACCGGGACTAGCGGCTACAATGAGCAGTTCTTC.

The J gene is TRBJ1-1, the V gene TRBV19; D might be TRBD1 (5 bases). V was clipped by 1 base and J by 1 base, with 10 bases between them. The CDR3 runs to 15 residues. CDR1 LNHDA and CDR2 SQIVND come from the germline V gene (reference sequence). CDR3: CASSIGPGGNTEAFF. CDR3 nucleotide sequence: TGTGCCAGTAGTATAGGGCCGGGGGGGAACACTGAAGCTTTCTTT.

J is TRBJ1-5 and V is TRBV12-5, with D maybe TRBD1 (5 bases). The V gene's germline CDR1 is LGHNT and CDR2 FRNRAP. With 6 bases removed from V and 3 bases from J, the gap between germline ends came to 12 bases. This CDR3 spans 14 amino acids. The CDR3 loop is CASGPDSYNQPQHF. CDR3 in DNA: TGTGCTAGTGGCCCCGACAGCTACAATCAGCCCCAGCATTTT.

V and J are TRBV5-8 and TRBJ1-4; no clear D gene. CDR3 length equals 15 residues. V was cut by 1 base and J by 3 bases, with 10 bases left in between. CDR1 is SGHTS and CDR2 is YDEGEE in the germline V gene. CDR3 nucleotides: TGTGCCAGCAGCTTGTATCAGGCAGCTAATGAAAAACTGTTTTTT. The encoded protein is CASSLYQAANEKLFF.

This clone was seen only once. The chain uses TRBV7-6 and TRBJ1-2; a weak D match, TRBD1 (6 bases). The V and J ends lost 4 bases and 13 bases respectively, with 19 bases between them. Germline V gene data show CDR1 as SGHVS and CDR2 as FNYEAQ. The CDR3 covers 13 residues. In nucleotides, the CDR3 is TGTGCCAGCAGCTCCGGACAGAAAACTCGACCCACCTTC. Protein: CASSSGQKTRPTF. Supplemented by reference TRBV7-6 and TRBJ1-2, the full variable domain reads GAGVSQSPRYKVTKRGQDVALRCDPISGHVSLYWYRQALGQGPEFLTYFNYEAQQDKSGLPNDRFSAERPEGSISTLTIQRTEQRDSAMYRCASSSGQKTRPTFGSGTRLTVV.

The chain couples TRBV10-1 to TRBJ2-7; TRBD1 aligns across 8 bases. Trimming cost V 0 bases and J 7 bases; bases outside gene matches: 8. Germline loops: CDR1 WNHNN, CDR2 SYGVQD (reference sequence). This CDR3 spans 15 amino acids. CDR3 amino acids: CASSESARTGREQYV. As DNA, the CDR3 is TGCGCCAGCAGTGAGTCGGCCCGGACAGGGCGGGAGCAGTACGTC.

The chain uses TRBV12-3 or TRBV12-4 and TRBJ2-7, with D perhaps TRBD1 (7 bases). V lost 6 bases, J lost 9 bases, and 18 bases lay in between. The CDR3 runs 13 residues. Here the CDR3 reads CASSRGTAEVQYF. The DNA for the CDR3 is TGTGCCAGCAGCCGGGGGACAGCGGAGGTGCAGTACTTC.

The chain has TRBV10-3 and TRBJ2-2; D possibly corresponds to TRBD2 (7 bases). The germline CDR1 and CDR2 sequences are ENHRY and SYGVKD. The CDR3 is 16 amino acids. The V end lost 8 bases, the J end lost 5 bases, and 21 bases lay between the germline ends. The CDR3 nucleotides are TGTGCCATCCAGGCCTCAAGCGGGACATCTACCGGGGAGCTGTTTTTT. It is translated as CAIQASSGTSTGELFF.

This clone was picked up one time. The chain couples TRBV11-2 to TRBJ2-3, with 10 positions matching TRBD2. V gave up 2 bases and J gave up 4 bases; unmatched junction bases: 6. In germline, CDR1 is SGHAT, CDR2 FQNNGV. This CDR3 has 16 amino acids. The CDR3 DNA reads TGTGCCAGCAGCTTATATAGCGGGAGGAGCGCAGATACGCAGTATTTT. Translated, it gives CASSLYSGRSADTQYF.

This chain links TRBV7-2 with TRBJ2-6, with D possibly TRBD1 on 6 matching bases. Germline V gene sequence: CDR1 SGHTA, CDR2 FQGNSA. Trimming took 6 bases from V and 4 from J, leaving 13 bases between them. This CDR3 is 15 amino acids long. CDR3 in amino acids: CASRTTGPGANVLTF. The CDR3 DNA reads TGTGCCAGCAGAACCACAGGGCCCGGGGCCAACGTCCTGACTTTC.

The J gene is TRBJ2-2, the V gene TRBV7-3; TRBD2 aligns across 12 bases. This CDR3 has 16 amino acids. J gave up 4 bases and V 4 bases, and 4 bases lay outside the gene matches. Germline V gene sequence: CDR1 SGHTA, CDR2 FQGTGA. Here the CDR3 reads CASSYTSGRPTGELFF. CDR3 coding DNA: TGTGCCAGCAGCTACACTAGCGGGAGGCCCACCGGGGAGCTGTTTTTT.

This clone was counted between two and nine times. The V call is TRBV5-1, the J call TRBJ1-4, with a possible D match to TRBD1 (6 bases). The CDR3 extends over 14 amino acids. CDR1 and CDR2 (germline): SGHRS, YFSETQ. The germline V and J ends were trimmed by 1 base and 4 bases, with 8 bases remaining between them. The CDR3 reads CASSLQGFNEKLFF. CDR3 bases: TGCGCCAGCAGCTTGCAGGGGTTTAATGAAAAACTGTTTTTT.

V usage is TRBV24-1 and J usage is TRBJ2-3, with 9 nucleotides matching TRBD1. CDR1 is KGHDR and CDR2 is SFDVKD in the germline V gene. The CDR3 sequence is 17 residues long. Losses at the gene ends were 4 bases for V and 3 bases for J; bases not matched to a gene: 10. The CDR3 loop reads CATSETPTGGLTDTQYF. As DNA, the CDR3 is TGTGCCACCAGTGAAACGCCCACAGGGGGCCTAACAGATACGCAGTATTTT.

J is TRBJ1-2 and V is TRBV2; TRBD1 matches 8 bases. Germline loops: CDR1 SNHLY, CDR2 FYNNEI. V lost 5 bases, J lost 3 bases, and 11 bases stayed unmatched. This CDR3 spans 16 amino acids. CDR3 amino acids: CASSKTPQGAHYGYTF. CDR3 in DNA: TGTGCCAGCAGTAAGACACCTCAGGGGGCCCACTATGGCTACACCTTC.

The chain recombines TRBV5-6 with TRBJ1-2; no clear D. Germline V CDR1 and CDR2: SGHDT, YYEEEE. Trimming removed 5 bases from V and 5 bases from J, with 22 bases in between. CDR3 size: 16 residues. CDR3 loop: CASSKKRGELLYGYTF. CDR3 bases: TGTGCCAGCAGTAAAAAACGGGGTGAACTCCTATATGGCTACACCTTC.

This chain uses TRBV18 with TRBJ2-1, with D possibly being TRBD2 (6 bases). Germline CDR1 reads KGHSH; CDR2 reads LQKENI. The CDR3 totals 13 residues. Trimming removed 0 bases from V and 14 bases from J, with 14 bases in between. The CDR3 protein is CASSPPSEGGEFF. The DNA for the CDR3 is TGTGCCAGCTCACCACCGAGTGAGGGCGGGGAGTTCTTC.

V gene TRBV7-2 combines with J gene TRBJ2-5; TRBD2 matches at 7 bases. The trim removed 7 bases at V and 6 bases at J, leaving 14 bases unmatched. CDR3 length equals 15 residues. Per germline, CDR1 SGHTA and CDR2 FQGNSA. In DNA form, the CDR3 reads TGTGCCAGCACCCAGACTATGGGGGGGGTCCAGACCCAGTACTTC. It translates to CASTQTMGGVQTQYF.

The V gene is TRBV10-1, the J gene TRBJ2-7, with 8 bases identical to TRBD1. The CDR3 is made up of 20 amino acids. V trimming: 0 bases; J trimming: 0 bases; junction bases outside the gene matches: 16. CDR1 WNHNN and CDR2 SYGVQD come from the germline V gene (reference sequence). CDR3 DNA sequence: TGCGCCAGCAGTGAGTCCAATGGCAGGGGGCTAACCAGGAGCTCCTACGAGCAGTACGTC. Translating it yields CASSESNGRGLTRSSYEQYV.